This T cell receptor beta chain was retrieved from a study of blood T cell repertoires in COVID-19. CDR1 and CDR2 (germline): SGHAT, FQNNGV. V was clipped by 1 base and J by 2 bases; unmatched bases: 7. There are 18 residues in the CDR3. Profiling relied on immunoSEQ multiplex PCR, and the TCRdb table lists in-frame clones only, not all of them. The table lists under 150,000 clones, 90% of them singletons. This TCR was recovered from a man in his forties or fifties with active COVID-19. The chain employs TRBV11-2 and TRBJ2-5; TRBD2 matches at 13 bases. Specimen: peripheral blood. The CDR3, as DNA: TGTGCCAGCAGCTTAGTAATCGGGACTAGCGGGACTCAAGAGACCCAGTACTTC. It specifies CASSLVIGTSGTQETQYF.